The next 27 T cell receptor beta chains were all read from a single sample in a study of blood T cells in healthy people across ages. Then a second PCR, running about 6 to 12 cycles, was carried out with a sample-barcoded 5' primer and a J-beta primer mix. TCRdb analysed the 5' RACE reads with MiXCR anew, one entry per CDR3 protein. In the table there are about 1.6 million distinct CDR3 sequences, about 35% of which are singletons. Sample: blood. All receptors come from a woman in her thirties in good health.

V and J are TRBV6-1 and TRBJ2-7, with TRBD2 as a possible D gene (6 bases). Germline V CDR1 and CDR2: MNHNS, SASEGT. The CDR3 is made up of 14 amino acids. V lost 7 bases and J lost 0, with 13 bases in between. The CDR3 reads CASTPGGSSYEQYF. The CDR3 bases are TGTGCCAGCACCCCCGGGGGTTCCTCCTACGAGCAGTACTTC.

Only a few counts were recorded for this clonotype. The genes are TRBV7-2 and TRBJ1-1; a possible D gene is TRBD1 (5 bases). V was shortened by 4 bases and J by 5 bases, with 17 bases between the two germline ends. CDR1 is SGHTA, CDR2 FQGNSA, per germline. The CDR3 spans 15 residues. The CDR3 DNA reads TGTGCCAGCAGCTCCCCGGACGGGGCCGGGACTGAAGCTTTCTTT. It translates to CASSSPDGAGTEAFF.

Only a few counts were recorded for this clonotype. J is TRBJ2-3 and V is TRBV20-1; 10 nucleotides match TRBD2. Losses at the gene ends were 6 bases for V and 3 bases for J; bases not matched to a gene: 9. The CDR3 spans 15 residues. Germline-derived CDR1 and CDR2 are DFQATT and SNEGSKA (reference sequence). The CDR3 here is CSASSASGGTDTQYF. DNA of the CDR3: TGCAGTGCCAGCTCGGCTAGCGGGGGAACAGATACGCAGTATTTT.

The chain employs TRBV12-3 or TRBV12-4 and TRBJ2-1; D is perhaps TRBD2 (7 bases). CDR3 length equals 15 residues. Trimming took off 6 bases at V and 1 base at J, with 13 bases between the two ends. CDR3 amino acids: CASRLQGGSYNEQFF. DNA for the CDR3: TGTGCCAGCAGGTTACAGGGAGGGTCCTACAATGAGCAGTTCTTC.

The chain employs TRBV4-1 and TRBJ2-5; TRBD1 matches 8 bases. Looked up from germline, CDR1 is MGHRA and CDR2 is YSYEKL. The CDR3 runs to 15 residues. The V gene end was trimmed by 0 bases and the J gene end by 11 bases; junction bases not matched to a gene: 11. CDR3 sequence: CASSQDRGTGSEQYF. For the CDR3, the DNA is TGCGCCAGCAGCCAAGATAGGGGGACAGGCTCGGAGCAGTACTTC.

The chain links TRBV12-3 or TRBV12-4 to TRBJ1-2; 7 positions agree with TRBD1. V shed 7 bases and J 7 bases; nucleotides not matched to a gene: 6. The CDR3 consists of 12 residues. The CDR3 coding sequence is TGTGCCAGCAACGAGGGGGCAGCTGGCTACACCTTC. Amino acids: CASNEGAAGYTF.

Comment on this clonotype: The junction does not match germline at one end; this may be a read error. The V and J genes are TRBV14 and TRBJ2-7, with 9 bases aligning to TRBD1. This CDR3 spans 14 amino acids. CDR1 is SGHDN and CDR2 is FVKESK in the germline V gene. CDR3: CANSNRQGAYEQYF. CDR3 DNA: TGTGCCAACAGCAATCGACAGGGGGCCTACGAGCAGTACTTC.

This clonotype was seen more than once but under ten times. The chain has TRBV14 and TRBJ2-7, with a possible D match to TRBD1 (6 bases). The V gene's germline CDR1 is SGHDN and CDR2 FVKESK. The length of the CDR3 is 17 residues. V was cut by 1 base and J by 0 bases, with 16 bases left in between. The CDR3 protein is CASSQVSGTRRSYEQYF. CDR3 DNA sequence: TGTGCCAGCAGCCAAGTATCGGGGACACGTCGCTCCTACGAGCAGTACTTC.

This clonotype was detected many times. The V call is TRBV9, the J call TRBJ2-5, with 7 bases identical to TRBD1. CDR3 length: 15 residues. Germline loops: CDR1 SGDLS, CDR2 YYNGEE. Losses at the gene ends were 3 bases for V and 0 bases for J; bases not matched to a gene: 5. This chain's CDR3 is CASSARQGYQETQYF. The DNA of the CDR3 is TGTGCCAGCAGCGCCAGACAGGGTTACCAAGAGACCCAGTACTTC. Full variable domain (rest looked up from reference TRBV9 and TRBJ2-5): DSGVTQTPKHLITATGQRVTLRCSPRSGDLSVYWYQQSLDQGLQFLIQYYNGEERAKGNILERFSAQQFPDLHSELNLSSLELGDSALYFCASSARQGYQETQYFGPGTRLLVL.

This clonotype has more than one count but fewer than ten. The CDR3 loop reads CASSLIPGHNTEAFF. As DNA, the CDR3 is TGCGCCAGCAGCCTGATACCGGGACACAACACTGAAGCTTTCTTT. This sequence joins TRBV4-1 and TRBJ1-1; D is perhaps TRBD1 (6 bases). CDR3 size: 15 residues. Germline CDR1 reads MGHRA; CDR2 reads YSYEKL. Trimming cost V 4 bases and J 2 bases, with 14 bases left between them.

This clonotype was seen more than once but under ten times. The chain's CDR3 is CSARARTGGEGYGYTF. DNA of the CDR3: TGCAGTGCTAGAGCCCGGACAGGGGGCGAGGGTTATGGCTACACCTTC. V and J are TRBV20-1 and TRBJ1-2, with TRBD1 identical over 11 bases. The CDR3 spans 16 residues. CDR1 DFQATT and CDR2 SNEGSKA come from the germline V gene (reference sequence). After removal of 1 base from V and 5 bases from J, the junction contained 9 bases not matched to a gene.

This clonotype has at least ten counts. The chain is built from TRBV7-9 and TRBJ2-7; D call uncertain. This CDR3 has 13 amino acids. Trimming shortened V by 1 base and J by 3 bases, and 7 bases separated the two germline ends. The germline V gene encodes CDR1 SEHNR and CDR2 FQNEAQ (reference sequence). CDR3 protein: CASSLELDYEQYF. CDR3 coding DNA: TGTGCCAGCAGCTTAGAGCTAGACTACGAGCAGTACTTC.

The rearrangement joins TRBV21-1 to TRBJ2-7. TRBV21-1 is termed a pseudogene. The CDR3 extends over 13 amino acids. In DNA, the CDR3 is TGTGCCAGCAGCAAAGGGGTAGCCCACGAGCAGTACTTC. It encodes CASSKGVAHEQYF.

This clonotype was seen a handful of times. The V call is TRBV7-9, the J call TRBJ1-1, with D hard to call. Trimming stripped 5 bases from V and 4 bases from J, with 8 bases between. The CDR3 runs 12 residues. Germline values: CDR1 SEHNR, CDR2 FQNEAQ (reference sequence). The CDR3, as DNA: TGTGCCAGCAGCCACGAGGGCACTGAAGCTTTCTTT. Translating gives CASSHEGTEAFF.

This clonotype was observed once. The chain employs TRBV29-1 and TRBJ2-1; 7 bases map to TRBD1. The trim removed 1 base at V and 4 bases at J, leaving 7 bases unmatched. This CDR3 has 15 residues. Germline CDR1 reads SQVTM; CDR2 reads ANQGSEA. CDR3: CSVEGEGTDYNEQFF. CDR3 DNA: TGCAGCGTTGAAGGGGAAGGGACAGATTACAATGAGCAGTTCTTC.

V gene TRBV19 combines with J gene TRBJ1-2, with TRBD1 matching 12 bases. Germline V gives CDR1 LNHDA, CDR2 SQIVND (reference sequence). The CDR3 runs to 16 residues. V was pared by 3 bases and J by 3 bases, with 5 bases of the junction left unmatched. DNA of the CDR3: TGTGCCAGTAGTATGAGGGGACAGGGGGCGGACTATGGCTACACCTTC. It encodes CASSMRGQGADYGYTF.

This clonotype has more than one count but fewer than ten. V usage is TRBV27 and J usage is TRBJ1-1, with D tentatively TRBD1 (5 bases). The CDR3 covers 13 residues. The germline CDR1 and CDR2 sequences are MNHEY and SMNVEV (reference sequence). Trimming left V 3 bases short and J 7 bases short, with 12 bases between. The CDR3 region is CASSFGDSSEAFF. CDR3 bases: TGTGCCAGCAGTTTCGGCGACAGTAGTGAAGCTTTCTTT.

This clonotype was seen only a few times. The chain joins TRBV6-1 to TRBJ1-2; D is perhaps TRBD1 (5 bases). V gave up 4 bases and J gave up 6 bases, with 15 bases separating them. CDR1 and CDR2 (germline): MNHNS, SASEGT. The CDR3 consists of 14 residues. The CDR3 DNA reads as TGTGCCAGCAGTGGCTTCGGGGACTACCATGGCTACACCTTC. Translating it yields CASSGFGDYHGYTF.

This clonotype was counted ten times or more. The J gene is TRBJ2-3, the V gene TRBV3-1; no firm D call. This CDR3 is built from 12 residues. V gave up 2 bases and J gave up 4 bases, with 4 bases separating them. Germline V gene data show CDR1 as LGHDT and CDR2 as YNNKEL (reference sequence). The CDR3 is CASSQRSDTQYF. Written as DNA, the CDR3 is TGTGCCAGCAGCCAACGTTCAGATACGCAGTATTTT.

Only a few counts were recorded for this clonotype. The gene calls are TRBV12-3 or TRBV12-4 and TRBJ2-3; D is uncertain. Trimming pared 3 bases from V and 2 bases from J, leaving 12 bases between. CDR3 length: 15 residues. CDR3: CASSFGSGPTDTQYF. CDR3 DNA: TGTGCCAGCAGTTTCGGGTCGGGTCCCACAGATACGCAGTATTTT.

This clonotype was observed at least ten times. The chain combines TRBV29-1 with TRBJ2-1; D possibly corresponds to TRBD1 (5 bases). V dropped 4 bases and J dropped 7 bases, with 11 bases sitting between them. This CDR3 has 12 amino acids. Per the germline V gene, CDR1 is SQVTM and CDR2 is ANQGSEA. The CDR3 DNA reads as TGCAGCGTTGTCAGTAACAGGAATGAGCAGTTCTTC. This gives the protein CSVVSNRNEQFF.

The chain is built from TRBV20-1 and TRBJ2-7, with TRBD2 matching over 13 bases. Trimming took 6 bases from V and 7 from J; bases not matched to a gene: 9. The germline V gene has CDR1 DFQATT and CDR2 SNEGSKA (reference sequence). This CDR3 is 14 amino acids long. The CDR3 coding sequence is TGCAGTGCACTTGGGACTAGCGGGGCCTGGGAGCAGTACTTC. Protein product: CSALGTSGAWEQYF.

This clonotype was seen repeatedly, ten times or more. The V and J genes are TRBV7-9 and TRBJ1-2; D is unresolved. CDR3 length: 15 amino acids. V was shortened by 3 bases and J by 3 bases, with 14 bases between the two germline ends. From germline, CDR1 is SEHNR and CDR2 FQNEAQ (reference sequence). Written as DNA, the CDR3 is TGTGCCAGCAGCTTGGTGGGGTCCGCTCACTATGGCTACACCTTC. It codes for CASSLVGSAHYGYTF.

The CDR3: CASSLFGQGVHNEQFF. In DNA, the CDR3 is TGTGCCAGCAGCTTATTCGGACAGGGGGTACACAATGAGCAGTTCTTC. The chain recombines TRBV7-9 with TRBJ2-1; 10 nucleotides align to TRBD1. There are 16 residues in the CDR3. V dropped 2 bases and J dropped 5; count of bases not matched to a gene: 6. Germline V gives CDR1 SEHNR, CDR2 FQNEAQ (reference sequence).

In this sample, this clonotype turned up many times. V and J are TRBV20-1 and TRBJ2-1, with 12 bases identical to TRBD2. The CDR3 has 14 amino acids. The ends lost 6 bases at V and 3 bases at J; junction bases unmatched: 3. Germline values: CDR1 DFQATT, CDR2 SNEGSKA (reference sequence). As DNA, the CDR3 is TGCAGTGCCCTGACTAGCGGGAGCTACAATGAGCAGTTCTTC. Its protein is CSALTSGSYNEQFF.

This clonotype was detected many times. This sequence joins TRBV27 and TRBJ2-7, with D hard to call. The germline V gene encodes CDR1 MNHEY and CDR2 SMNVEV (reference sequence). Trimming pared 5 bases from V and 2 bases from J, leaving 10 bases between. This CDR3 has 13 amino acids. CDR3 nucleotides: TGTGCCAGCAGTCCTCAACCTACCTACGAGCAGTACTTC. This codes for CASSPQPTYEQYF.

As regards this clonotype: Germline and junction disagree at one end, which may indicate a read error. The chain links TRBV12-3 or TRBV12-4 to TRBJ2-3; 7 positions match TRBD2. CDR3 length: 15 amino acids. CDR3 in DNA: TGTGCCAGCAGTTTAAAGCGGGGAAACACAGATGCGCAGTATTTT. It codes for CASSLKRGNTDAQYF.